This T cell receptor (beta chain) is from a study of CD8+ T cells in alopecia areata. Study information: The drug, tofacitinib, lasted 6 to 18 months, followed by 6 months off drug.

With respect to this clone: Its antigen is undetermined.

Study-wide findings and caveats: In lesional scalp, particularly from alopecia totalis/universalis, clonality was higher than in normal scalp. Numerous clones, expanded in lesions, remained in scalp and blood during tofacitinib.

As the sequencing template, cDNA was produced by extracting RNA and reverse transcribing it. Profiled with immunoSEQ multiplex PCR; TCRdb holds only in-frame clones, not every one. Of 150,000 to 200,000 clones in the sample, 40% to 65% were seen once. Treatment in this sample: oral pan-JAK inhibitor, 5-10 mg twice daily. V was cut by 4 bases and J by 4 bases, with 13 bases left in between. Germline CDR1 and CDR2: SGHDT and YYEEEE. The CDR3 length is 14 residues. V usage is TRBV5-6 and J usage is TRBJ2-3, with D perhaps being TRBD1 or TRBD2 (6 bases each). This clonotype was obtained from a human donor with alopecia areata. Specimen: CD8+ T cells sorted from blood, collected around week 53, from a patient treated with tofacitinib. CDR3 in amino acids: CASSASRGADTQYF. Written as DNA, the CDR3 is TGTGCCAGCAGCGCTTCGAGGGGGGCAGATACGCAGTATTTT.